This T cell receptor (beta chain) was found in a study of blood T cell repertoires in COVID-19. Study details: PBMCs, B-cell-depleted T cells, or T cells provided the cDNA or gDNA that made up the material.

In the authors' methods: For nucleated cells, counts were estimated from reference gene primer amplification. The method was immunoSEQ multiplex PCR; TCRdb's version includes in-frame clones alone and lacks a portion of them. V and J calls and clone size are those listed in that table; D and trimming were worked out from the DNA. The sample has 65,000 to 100,000 clones; 65% to 85% are singletons. V lost 4 bases, J lost 5 bases, and 14 bases lay in between. Germline V gene data show CDR1 as SNHLY and CDR2 as FYNNEI. There are 14 residues in the CDR3. The sequence derives from an elderly woman with acute or convalescent COVID-19. The chain joins TRBV2 to TRBJ1-1; tentatively, D is TRBD1 (6 bases). The sample consisted of peripheral blood. Here the CDR3 reads CASSVRGRGTEAFF. DNA of the CDR3: TGTGCCAGCAGTGTGCGGGGGCGGGGGACTGAAGCTTTCTTT. Full variable domain (missing parts from reference TRBV2 and TRBJ1-1): EPEVTQTPSHQVTQMGQEVILRCVPISNHLYFYWYRQILGQKVEFLVSFYNNEISEKSEIFDDQFSVERPDGSNFTLKIRSTKLEDSAMYFCASSVRGRGTEAFFGQGTRLTVV.